This T cell receptor beta chain originates from a study of OX40 agonist ivuxolimab in advanced cancers. The study, taken as a whole, reports: The work left the antigen specificity of expanded peripheral T cells undetermined. More expanded clones were found, on average, in CD8+ than in CD4+ T cells. Expansion of clones was among the lowest in partial responders at 0.1-3.0 mg/kg. CD4+ and CD8+ T cells in blood underwent clonal expansion by week 6 at 0.1 to 3.0 mg/kg.

The length of the CDR3 is 17 residues. CDR1 SNHLY and CDR2 FYNNEI come from the germline V gene. Germline trimming cut 3 bases from V and 2 bases from J; bases unmatched to any gene: 9. This clone came up a few times. Its target is not known. Here immunoSEQ multiplex PCR was the method, and the copy in TCRdb shows in-frame clones only, minus some. Among roughly 100,000 clones listed, 90% were seen once. The source is an adult with an advanced solid tumor such as melanoma, head and neck, liver or kidney cancer. Specimen: CD4+ or CD8+ T cells sorted from blood, collected in a trial of the OX40 agonist ivuxolimab. The chain carries TRBV2 and TRBJ2-3; TRBD2 matches at 9 bases. This chain's CDR3 is CASSDDSGRAFTDTQYF. The DNA of the CDR3 is TGTGCCAGCAGTGACGATAGCGGGAGAGCGTTCACAGATACGCAGTATTTT.